The sample holds a few counts of the clone carrying this T cell receptor beta chain. Its antigen is as yet unknown. TCRdb keeps only in-frame clones here, not all; method: immunoSEQ multiplex PCR. The repertoire holds 330,000 or so clones, with 67% as singletons. The data derive from a study of cytotoxic CD8 clonotypes in ibrutinib-treated CLL. On the study more broadly: Collecting the response samples happened after a median 12 months of treatment, with a range of 6 to 36. Whole-study findings and limits: A difference in sampling times existed between sustained-remission and progressing patients.

This CDR3 has 11 amino acids. V was shortened by 3 bases and J by 7 bases, with 6 bases between the two germline ends. Germline CDR1 and CDR2: KGHSH and LQKENI. V is TRBV18 and J is TRBJ1-1; D is perhaps TRBD1 (5 bases). Sequencing used PBMCs, obtained after 36 months of ibrutinib treatment. This clonotype originated in a human donor with chronic lymphocytic leukemia. CDR3 in amino acids: CASSPGGEAFF. The CDR3 DNA reads TGTGCCAGCTCACCGGGGGGTGAAGCTTTCTTT.